The sequence of this T cell receptor (beta chain) was determined in a study of technical replicates of blood from a handful of donors. The V gene's germline CDR1 is MNHNS and CDR2 SASEGT. The CDR3 spans 13 residues. The germline V and J ends were trimmed by 6 bases and 9 bases, with 15 bases remaining between them. TCRdb's table, derived via immunoSEQ multiplex PCR, lists solely in-frame clones and lacks some. The data contain about 44,000 clones, around 96% of them singletons. The sequenced sample consisted of T cells isolated from PBMCs. The chain joins TRBV6-1 to TRBJ2-1; D is possibly TRBD1 (6 bases). The sequence was obtained from a human donor in good health. CDR3 bases: TGTGCCAGCAGACAGGGCCCTTTGGCTGAGCAGTTCTTC. Its protein is CASRQGPLAEQFF.